The source of this T cell receptor beta chain is a study of T cell responses to AZD1222 COVID-19 vaccine (dated by TCRdb to 2020 to 2022). Background for the entire study: AZD1222 recipients with second doses at about 4 weeks or about 12 weeks were pooled, because spike-specific TCR depth and breadth did not differ between schedules. Trial participants were enrolled by age into subgroups of 18-55, 56-69 and 70-plus years, and approximately 150, 30 and 60 TCR-sequenced participants, respectively, were included in these subgroups. TCR sequencing covered fewer than 250 trial participants: roughly 200 given two doses of AZD1222 and 26 given two doses of MenACWY control vaccine.

The time point label here, explained by the study, means: baseline before first vaccination. Samples from vaccinated people were obtained from the UK trials COV001 and COV002, which included a single-blind randomized controlled phase 2/3 trial of AZD1222 (ChAdOx1 nCoV-19) in healthy adults. For TCRbeta chain sequencing, PBMC samples from trial participants were taken at day 0 and at day 28 after the second dose. Note on this clone: No cognate antigen has been identified for it. The sample holds no much larger clone one base away, and base qualities are not on file.

What the work shows at the level of the full study, not this receptor alone: In the small 56-69-year group, the increase in depth fell short of significance, most likely because of low power. Only five to seven AZD1222 recipients were SARS-CoV-2 seropositive at baseline, limiting conclusions about previously exposed vaccinees. Vaccine-associated CD4 TCRs spanned the whole spike protein, with dominant responses in regions 160-218 and 743-854. Epitopes outside the regions mutated in the B.1.351 and B.1.1.7 variants were reportedly recognized by nearly half of the unique spike-specific TCRs. Participants were mostly white British, with more females than males. The authors suggested clonal diversity may have been underestimated. Because no day 14 peak-response samples were available, repertoires were characterized only after the peak T cell response. Spike-specific TCR breadth and depth rose significantly after two AZD1222 doses compared with day 0 and with MenACWY recipients.

The CDR3 regions of human TCRbeta chains were analyzed by immunosequencing. The original pipeline was this. Repertoire TCRs were matched against a reference library of SARS-CoV-2-specific TCRs generated with the MIRA antigen-specificity platform. Breadth was defined as the fraction of unique TCRs that were SARS-CoV-2-associated, and depth was defined as the fraction of total T cells that were SARS-CoV-2-associated. Using the MIRA data, each spike-specific TCR was mapped to the spike region that the TCR reacts to and placed in a CD4 or CD8 class. Log10-transformed breadth and depth values were compared by one-way ANOVA with Sidak's multiple comparisons tests. TCRdb holds this immuneACCESS table with in-frame rearrangements only. Some clones are missing; in checked studies, unresolved V genes explain under half, and the rest has no known cause. That table gives V, J and clone size, and the DNA gave D and trimming. The sample profile shows about 180,000 clones; 70% to 90% of them were found once. Of the sample, approximately 1.6% is held by the ten largest clones.

The CDR3 runs 13 amino acids, cysteine and phenylalanine included. Only the CDR3 region is kept as DNA, spanning 39 bases read in frame from base 1. V lost 11 bases and J lost 5 bases; the stretch between them is 18 bases long. Via the germline V gene, CDR1 is ENHRY and CDR2 SYGVKD. The V gene is TRBV10-3 and the J gene is TRBJ1-1; the D segment could be TRBD1, given 5 matching bases. The TCR sequence derives from an adult in good health. The material sequenced was peripheral blood, taken on day 0 of AZD1222 vaccination. The CDR3 sequence is CAAKRQGSTEAFF. The nucleotide sequence reads TGTGCCGCAAAAAGGCAGGGAAGTACTGAAGCTTTCTTT.